This T cell receptor beta chain appears in the sequencing data of a study of blood T cells in healthy people across ages. Then a second PCR, running roughly 6 to 11 cycles, was carried out with a sample-barcoded 5' primer and a J-beta primer mix. One entry per CDR3 protein, called by TCRdb with MiXCR from the 5' RACE reads. This table holds around 400,000 distinct CDR3 sequences, over 45% found once. The germline gives CDR1 DFQATT, CDR2 SNEGSKA (reference sequence). The CDR3 runs to 14 residues. Whenever a sample was processed, at least 6 million PBMCs were isolated. Sequencing was performed on blood. The J gene is TRBJ2-5, the V gene TRBV20-1; 10 nucleotides line up with TRBD2. The J call may be wrong; the DNA end is better matched by TRBJ2-7. The sequence derives from a man between 60 and 70 years old in good health. CDR3 protein: CSAPKSGRVGEQYF. Written as DNA, the CDR3 is TGCAGTGCCCCCAAGAGCGGGAGGGTTGGCGAGCAGTACTTC.